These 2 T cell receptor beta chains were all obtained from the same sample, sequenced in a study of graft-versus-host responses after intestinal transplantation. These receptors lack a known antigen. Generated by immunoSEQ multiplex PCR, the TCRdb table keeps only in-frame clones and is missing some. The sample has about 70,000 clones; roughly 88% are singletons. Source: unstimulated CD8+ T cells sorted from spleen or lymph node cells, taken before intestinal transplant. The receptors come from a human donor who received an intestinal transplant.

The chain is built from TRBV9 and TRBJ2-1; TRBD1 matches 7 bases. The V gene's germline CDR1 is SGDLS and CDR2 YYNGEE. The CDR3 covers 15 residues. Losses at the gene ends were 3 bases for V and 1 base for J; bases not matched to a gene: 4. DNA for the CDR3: TGTGCCAGCAGCGCAACAGGGGTTTCCTACAATGAGCAGTTCTTC. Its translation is CASSATGVSYNEQFF.

This CDR3 reads CASSLGSSYEQYF. The CDR3 DNA is TGCGCCAGCAGCTTGGGTAGCTCCTACGAGCAGTACTTC. The chain employs TRBV5-1 and TRBJ2-7; no reliable D call. V dropped 0 bases and J dropped 0 bases, with 4 bases sitting between them. CDR1 is SGHRS and CDR2 is YFSETQ in the germline V gene. This CDR3 has 13 amino acids.